The 21 T cell receptor beta chains listed next were all sequenced from one sample in a study of regulatory T cells in long-lasting Graves disease (dated by TCRdb to about 2021). The label giving this sample's time point can be read as: newly diagnosed GD, antithyroid drugs for less than 3 months. For both TCR sequencing and RNA sequencing, RNA was extracted from PBMCs using TRIzol. Library preparation employed multiplex PCR. Sequenced using an Illumina HiSeq 4000. TCR beta libraries were built with iRepertoire HTBI primers and Arm-PCR amplification of CDR3 regions. The public reads were quality trimmed at Q25 with fastp and then assembled into clones with MiXCR by TCRdb, keeping productive beta chains. Each entry is one CDR3 protein sequence, shown with its most common DNA and genes. In all, the sample holds roughly 610,000 distinct CDR3 sequences, and 15% to 20% of those were seen once. The ten largest clones add up to around a sixth of the sample.

Separately, the same data were catalogued under a study of T cells in Graves' hyperthyroidism and ophthalmopathy.

The material sequenced was peripheral blood mononuclear cells (PBMCs), taken at new diagnosis, from a patient treated with antithyroid drugs. Every receptor here comes from a woman aged 25-40 years with Graves disease. Donor details come from another sample of the same person, matched by shared clones.

This clonotype was picked up many times. This chain uses TRBV12-3 or TRBV12-4 with TRBJ2-2; 10 bases align to TRBD1. V was pared by 2 bases and J by 4 bases, with 1 base of the junction left unmatched. The CDR3 has 15 amino acids. CDR3 nucleotide sequence: TGTGCCAGCAGTTTAAGGGACAGGGGCACCGGGGAGCTGTTTTTT. It specifies CASSLRDRGTGELFF.

This clonotype occurred a few times. The chain uses TRBV20-1 and TRBJ1-1, with D unresolved. This CDR3 is 15 amino acids long. The germline V and J ends were trimmed by 2 bases and 7 bases, with 20 bases remaining between them. CDR1 is DFQATT, CDR2 SNEGSKA, per germline (reference sequence). The CDR3: CSARPMITAGNEAFF. In DNA, the CDR3 is TGCAGTGCTAGACCAATGATAACCGCAGGTAATGAAGCTTTCTTT.

The gene calls are TRBV4-1 and TRBJ2-7; D unresolved. CDR1 is MGHRA and CDR2 is YSYEKL in the germline V gene. CDR3 length equals 16 residues. V was shortened by 3 bases and J by 2 bases, with 17 bases between the two germline ends. CDR3 region: CASSHALALPTYEQYF. The DNA of the CDR3 is TGCGCCAGCAGCCATGCCCTCGCACTCCCTACCTACGAGCAGTACTTC.

This clonotype was seen many times. The V call is TRBV6-1, the J call TRBJ2-7; no clear D. V shed 4 bases and J shed 4 bases, with 11 bases lying between them. The germline V gene encodes CDR1 MNHNS and CDR2 SASEGT. The CDR3 runs to 13 residues. The CDR3 DNA reads TGTGCCAGCAGTGGACCGCCCTCATACGAGCAGTACTTC. Translating it yields CASSGPPSYEQYF.

This clonotype has a handful of counts. CDR3 in amino acids: CASSRGGQVLNEQFF. The CDR3 bases are TGTGCCAGCAGCCGGGGGGGACAGGTTCTAAATGAGCAGTTCTTC. This sequence joins TRBV11-3 and TRBJ2-1, with D perhaps given as TRBD1 or TRBD2 (8 bases each). The V end lost 5 bases, the J end lost 7 bases, and 18 bases lay between the germline ends. The CDR3 length is 15 residues. Germline CDR1 SGHNT, CDR2 YENEEA.

This clonotype has only a few counts. For the CDR3, the DNA is TGTGCCAGCGCCGGAAGCGGGCCCTACAATGAGCAGTTCTTC. It specifies CASAGSGPYNEQFF. The rearrangement uses TRBV15 and TRBJ2-1; tentatively, D is TRBD2 (6 bases). V shed 10 bases and J shed 2 bases, with 15 bases lying between them. The CDR3 runs 14 residues. CDR1 is LNHNV and CDR2 is YYDKDF in the germline V gene (reference sequence).

This clonotype occurred a few times. The rearrangement uses TRBV18 and TRBJ2-5; 7 positions match TRBD1. Unmatched junction bases numbered 4, after V lost 3 bases and J lost 3 bases. The CDR3 totals 14 residues. The germline V gene encodes CDR1 KGHSH and CDR2 LQKENI. The CDR3 region has the DNA TGTGCCAGCTCACCCGACAGGGTAAAAGAGACCCAGTACTTC. It yields the protein CASSPDRVKETQYF.

This clonotype was detected many times. This chain links TRBV20-1 with TRBJ1-1, with 10 positions matching TRBD1. V trimming: 5 bases; J trimming: 6 bases; junction bases outside the gene matches: 9. CDR1 and CDR2 (germline): DFQATT, SNEGSKA (reference sequence). The CDR3 has 14 residues. CDR3 sequence: CSAYSGTGVPEAFF. In DNA, the CDR3 is TGCAGTGCTTATTCAGGGACAGGGGTCCCTGAAGCTTTCTTT.

This clonotype was recorded a few times. A clone one base away is much larger, so this may be a read error. The chain carries TRBV6-4 and TRBJ2-2; 12 positions match TRBD2. This CDR3 has 15 residues. V was clipped by 5 bases and J by 4 bases; unmatched bases: 2. Germline V gives CDR1 MRHNA, CDR2 SNTAGT. The CDR3 DNA is TGTGCCAGCAGTCGGACTAGCGGGACCACCGGGGAGCTGTTTTTT. Its protein product is CASSRTSGTTGELFF.

The genes are TRBV3-1 and TRBJ2-2, with TRBD1 matching over 7 bases. The CDR3 runs 15 residues. Trimming removed 6 bases from V and 0 bases from J; junction bases left unmatched: 4. Looked up from germline, CDR1 is LGHDT and CDR2 is YNNKEL (reference sequence). The CDR3 protein is CASRKGQTNTGELFF. Here the CDR3 DNA reads TGTGCCAGCAGAAAGGGACAGACGAACACCGGGGAGCTGTTTTTT. The whole variable domain, remainder taken from reference TRBV3-1 and TRBJ2-2, is DTAVSQTPKYLVTQMGNDKSIKCEQNLGHDTMYWYKQDSKKFLKIMFSYNNKELIINETVPNRFSPKSPDKAHLNLHINSLELGDSAVYFCASRKGQTNTGELFFGEGSRLTVL.

Comment on this clonotype: Just one base apart from a much larger clone, this may be a read error. This chain links TRBV10-2 with TRBJ2-7, with 9 bases identical to TRBD1. CDR3 size: 14 residues. Germline lookup yields CDR1 WSHSY and CDR2 SAAADI. CDR3 DNA sequence: TGCGCCAGCAGTATTACCGGGACAGGGTTCGAGCGGTACTTC. As protein: CASSITGTGFERYF.

The chain's CDR3 is CSADGWGLNTEAFF. The DNA for the CDR3 is TGCAGTGCTGATGGCTGGGGCTTGAACACTGAAGCTTTCTTT. The chain couples TRBV20-1 to TRBJ1-1; TRBD1 might be the D (5 bases). Germline V gives CDR1 DFQATT, CDR2 SNEGSKA (reference sequence). Trimming took 5 bases from V and 0 from J, leaving 13 bases between them. This CDR3 has 14 residues.

This chain connects TRBV12-3 or TRBV12-4 to TRBJ2-2, with D possibly being TRBD1 or TRBD2 (5 bases each). With 6 bases removed from V and 2 bases from J, the gap between germline ends came to 10 bases. The CDR3 has 14 residues. CDR3 sequence: CASSRDLNTGELFF. Written as DNA, the CDR3 is TGTGCCAGCAGCCGGGACCTCAACACCGGGGAGCTGTTTTTT.

DNA for the CDR3: TGTGCCAGCAGCCTGGGACAGGCCAAGATTTACGAGCAGTACTTC. This codes for CASSLGQAKIYEQYF. The rearrangement uses TRBV6-1 and TRBJ2-7; TRBD1 agrees at 8 bases. V gave up 6 bases and J gave up 4 bases; unmatched junction bases: 11. Germline CDR1 is MNHNS and CDR2 is SASEGT. The CDR3 has 15 residues.

The V call is TRBV7-9, the J call TRBJ2-7; D is perhaps TRBD2 (6 bases). Trimming shortened V by 2 bases and J by 2 bases, and 13 bases separated the two germline ends. Germline loops: CDR1 SEHNR, CDR2 FQNEAQ (reference sequence). CDR3 length: 15 residues. For the CDR3, the DNA is TGTGCCAGCAGCTTATTTCCGGGACTCCCCTACGAGCAGTACTTC. It is translated as CASSLFPGLPYEQYF.

The chain has TRBV18 and TRBJ1-2, with D maybe TRBD1 (6 bases). The length of the CDR3 is 13 residues. Trimming cost V 3 bases and J 5 bases, with 10 bases left between them. Germline V gives CDR1 KGHSH, CDR2 LQKENI. The CDR3 DNA reads as TGTGCCAGCTCACCTGATCAGGGGTATGGCTACACCTTC. Its protein product is CASSPDQGYGYTF.

This clonotype was seen ten or more times. The rearrangement links TRBV28 to TRBJ2-7; TRBD2 matches 7 bases. Per germline, CDR1 MDHEN and CDR2 SYDVKM. This CDR3 contains 14 residues. With 6 bases clipped from V and 0 bases from J, the junction kept 5 bases outside the gene matches. The CDR3 spells CASRLVAGSYEQYF. CDR3 DNA: TGTGCCAGCAGGTTGGTAGCGGGCTCCTACGAGCAGTACTTC. Drawing the rest from reference TRBV28 and TRBJ2-7, the complete variable domain is DVKVTQSSRYLVKRTGEKVFLECVQDMDHENMFWYRQDPGLGLRLIYFSYDVKMKEKGDIPEGYSVSREKKERFSLILESASTNQTSMYLCASRLVAGSYEQYFGPGTRLTVT.

Notes on this clonotype: The junction departs from germline at one end; a sequencing error may be responsible. The V call is TRBV12-3 or TRBV12-4, the J call TRBJ1-1; no clear D gene. The CDR3 extends over 14 amino acids. CDR3 loop: CVSSPGRANTEAFF. The DNA for the CDR3 is TGTGTCAGCAGTCCAGGACGGGCCAACACTGAAGCTTTCTTT.

This clonotype occurred a few times. The rearrangement joins TRBV6-1 to TRBJ1-2; D remains ambiguous. Germline-derived CDR1 and CDR2 are MNHNS and SASEGT. V gave up 7 bases and J gave up 3 bases, with 6 bases separating them. This CDR3 is built from 11 residues. CDR3 in DNA: TGTGCCAGCAAGTGGGACTATGGCTACACCTTC. Its protein product is CASKWDYGYTF.

At least ten counts were recorded for this clonotype. V and J are TRBV7-9 and TRBJ2-7, with TRBD2 identical over 9 bases. Germline values: CDR1 SEHNR, CDR2 FQNEAQ (reference sequence). The CDR3 loop spans 17 amino acids. The V and J ends lost 1 base and 7 bases, in that order; junction bases with no gene match: 14. The CDR3 protein is CASSLVPLSGSLGEQYF. The CDR3 bases are TGTGCCAGCAGCTTAGTCCCCCTTAGCGGGAGCTTGGGAGAGCAGTACTTC.

CDR3 sequence reads: CASTKLGASGANVLTF. The CDR3 nucleotides read TGTGCCAGCACCAAGTTAGGGGCTTCTGGGGCCAACGTCCTGACTTTC. The chain links TRBV6-1 to TRBJ2-6; TRBD1 might be the D (5 bases). The CDR3 spans 16 residues. CDR1 is MNHNS and CDR2 is SASEGT in the germline V gene. V was shortened by 7 bases and J by 1 base, with 14 bases between the two germline ends.